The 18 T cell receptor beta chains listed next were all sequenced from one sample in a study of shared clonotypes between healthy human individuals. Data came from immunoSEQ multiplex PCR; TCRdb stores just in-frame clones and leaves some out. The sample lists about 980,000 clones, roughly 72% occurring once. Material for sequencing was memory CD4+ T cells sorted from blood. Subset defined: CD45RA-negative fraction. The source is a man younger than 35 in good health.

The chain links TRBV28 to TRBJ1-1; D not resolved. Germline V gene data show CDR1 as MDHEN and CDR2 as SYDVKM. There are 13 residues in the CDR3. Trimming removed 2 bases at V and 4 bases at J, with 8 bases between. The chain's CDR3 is CASSLGVSTEAFF. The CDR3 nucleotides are TGTGCCAGCAGTTTAGGGGTATCCACTGAAGCTTTCTTT.

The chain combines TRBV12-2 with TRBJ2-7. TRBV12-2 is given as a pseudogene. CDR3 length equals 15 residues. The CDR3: CASRLGTPTTCEQYF. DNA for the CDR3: TGTGCAAGTCGCTTGGGAACGCCGACAACGTGCGAGCAGTACTTC.

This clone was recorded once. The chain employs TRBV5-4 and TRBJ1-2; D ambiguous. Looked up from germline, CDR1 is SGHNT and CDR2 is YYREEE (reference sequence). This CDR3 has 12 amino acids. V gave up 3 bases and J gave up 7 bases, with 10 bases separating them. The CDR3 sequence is CASSSPNTGYTF. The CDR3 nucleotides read TGTGCCAGCAGCTCCCCGAACACTGGCTACACCTTC.

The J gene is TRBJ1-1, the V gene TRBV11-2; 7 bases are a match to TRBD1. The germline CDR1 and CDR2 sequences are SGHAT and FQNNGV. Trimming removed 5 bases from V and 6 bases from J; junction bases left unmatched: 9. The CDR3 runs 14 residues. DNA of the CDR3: TGTGCCAGCAGCAGATCGACAGGGAAGGCTGAAGCTTTCTTT. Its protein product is CASSRSTGKAEAFF.

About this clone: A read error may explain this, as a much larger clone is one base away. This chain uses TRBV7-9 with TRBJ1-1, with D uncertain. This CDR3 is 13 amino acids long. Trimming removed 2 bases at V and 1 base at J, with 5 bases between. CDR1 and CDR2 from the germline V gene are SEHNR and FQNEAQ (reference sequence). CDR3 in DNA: TGTGCCAGCAGCTTATATGAGAACACTGAAGCTTTCTTT. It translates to CASSLYENTEAFF.

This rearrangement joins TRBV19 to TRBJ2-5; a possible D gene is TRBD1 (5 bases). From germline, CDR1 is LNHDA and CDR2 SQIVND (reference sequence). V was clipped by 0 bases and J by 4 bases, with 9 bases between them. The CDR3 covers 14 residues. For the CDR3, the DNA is TGTGCCAGTAGTATAGAGGCAGGGATAGAGACCCAGTACTTC. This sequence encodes CASSIEAGIETQYF.

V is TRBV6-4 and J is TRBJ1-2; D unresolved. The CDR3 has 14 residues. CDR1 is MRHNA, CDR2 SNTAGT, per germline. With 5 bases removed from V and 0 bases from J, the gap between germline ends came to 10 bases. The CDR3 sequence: CASSIQRSNYGYTF. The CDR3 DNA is TGTGCCAGCAGTATCCAAAGATCTAACTATGGCTACACCTTC.

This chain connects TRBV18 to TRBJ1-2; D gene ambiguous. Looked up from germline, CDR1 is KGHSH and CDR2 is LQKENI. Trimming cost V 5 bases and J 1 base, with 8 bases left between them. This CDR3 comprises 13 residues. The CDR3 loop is CASSSRINYGYTF. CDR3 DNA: TGTGCCAGCTCATCCAGAATTAACTATGGCTACACCTTC.

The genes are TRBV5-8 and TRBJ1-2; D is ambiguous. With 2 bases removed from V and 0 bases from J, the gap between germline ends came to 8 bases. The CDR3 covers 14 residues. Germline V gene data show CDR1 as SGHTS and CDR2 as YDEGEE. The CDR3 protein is CASSFGRTNYGYTF. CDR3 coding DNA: TGTGCCAGCAGCTTTGGGCGAACTAACTATGGCTACACCTTC.

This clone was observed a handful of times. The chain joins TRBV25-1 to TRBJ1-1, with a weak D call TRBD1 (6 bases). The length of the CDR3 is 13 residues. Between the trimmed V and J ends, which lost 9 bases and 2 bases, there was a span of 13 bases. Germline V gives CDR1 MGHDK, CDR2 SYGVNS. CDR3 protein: CASRPGVNTEAFF. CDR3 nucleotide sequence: TGTGCCAGTCGGCCAGGGGTAAACACTGAAGCTTTCTTT.

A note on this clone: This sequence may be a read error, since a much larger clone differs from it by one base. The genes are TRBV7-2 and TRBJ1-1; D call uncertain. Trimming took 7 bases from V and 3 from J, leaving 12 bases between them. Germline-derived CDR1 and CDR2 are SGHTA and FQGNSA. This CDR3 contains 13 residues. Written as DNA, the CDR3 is TGTGCCAGCACCCCGGGCACGGACACTGAAGCTTTCTTT. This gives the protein CASTPGTDTEAFF.

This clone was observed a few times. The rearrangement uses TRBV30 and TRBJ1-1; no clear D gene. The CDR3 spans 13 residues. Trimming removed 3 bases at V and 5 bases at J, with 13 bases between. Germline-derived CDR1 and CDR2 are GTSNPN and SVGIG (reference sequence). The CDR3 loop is CAWRLAPSTEAFF. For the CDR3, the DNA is TGTGCCTGGAGATTAGCCCCCTCAACTGAAGCTTTCTTT.

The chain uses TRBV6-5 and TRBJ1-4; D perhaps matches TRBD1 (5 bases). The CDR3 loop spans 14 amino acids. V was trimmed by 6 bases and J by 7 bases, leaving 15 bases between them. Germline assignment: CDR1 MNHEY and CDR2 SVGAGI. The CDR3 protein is CASSREGVGEKLFF. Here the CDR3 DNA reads TGTGCCAGCAGCCGCGAAGGGGTGGGTGAAAAACTGTTTTTT.

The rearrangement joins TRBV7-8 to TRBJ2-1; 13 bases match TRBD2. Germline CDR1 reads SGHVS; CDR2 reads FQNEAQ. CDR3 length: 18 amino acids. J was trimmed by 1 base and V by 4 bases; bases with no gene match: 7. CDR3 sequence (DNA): TGTGCCAGCAGCTCGACTAGCGGGAGGCCCCTTTCCTACAATGAGCAGTTCTTC. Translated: CASSSTSGRPLSYNEQFF.

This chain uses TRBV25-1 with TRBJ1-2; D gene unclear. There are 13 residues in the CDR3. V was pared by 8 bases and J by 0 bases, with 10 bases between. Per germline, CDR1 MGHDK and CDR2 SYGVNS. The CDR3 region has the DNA TGTGCCAGCCTTCTCCAAGCTAACTATGGCTACACCTTC. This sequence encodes CASLLQANYGYTF.

The CDR3 sequence: CASSLGRRDTDTQYF. The CDR3 DNA sequence: TGTGCCAGCAGCCTCGGACGGCGGGACACAGATACGCAGTATTTT. This rearrangement joins TRBV14 to TRBJ2-3; D may be TRBD2 (6 bases). Germline lookup yields CDR1 SGHDN and CDR2 FVKESK. The CDR3 runs to 15 residues. The V end lost 4 bases, the J end lost 2 bases, and 13 bases lay between the germline ends.

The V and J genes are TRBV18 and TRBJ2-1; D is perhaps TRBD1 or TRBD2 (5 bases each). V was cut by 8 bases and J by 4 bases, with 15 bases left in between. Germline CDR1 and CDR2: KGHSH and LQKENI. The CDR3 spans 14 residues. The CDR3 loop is CASGRGPLYNEQFF. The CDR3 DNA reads TGTGCCAGCGGAAGGGGACCCTTATACAATGAGCAGTTCTTC.

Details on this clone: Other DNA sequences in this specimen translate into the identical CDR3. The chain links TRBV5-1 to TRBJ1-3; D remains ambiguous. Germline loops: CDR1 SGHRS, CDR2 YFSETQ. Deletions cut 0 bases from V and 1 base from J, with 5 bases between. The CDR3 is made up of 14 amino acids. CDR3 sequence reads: CASSLGDSGNTIYF. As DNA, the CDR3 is TGCGCCAGCAGCTTGGGGGATTCTGGAAACACCATATATTTT.